The 23 T cell receptor beta chains below come from one sample, sequenced in a study of OX40 agonist ivuxolimab in advanced cancers. The data were produced by immunoSEQ multiplex PCR, yet TCRdb's version contains in-frame clones alone and is incomplete. The sample comprises tens of thousands of clones, roughly 80% of which are singletons, and approximately 21% rests with the top ten. The material was CD4+ or CD8+ T cells sorted from blood, obtained in a trial of the OX40 agonist ivuxolimab. The receptor set was obtained from an adult with an advanced solid tumor such as melanoma, head and neck, liver or kidney cancer.

J is TRBJ1-2 and V is TRBV30; no clear D gene. Germline loops: CDR1 GTSNPN, CDR2 SVGIG (reference sequence). This CDR3 spans 10 amino acids. V lost 3 bases, J lost 8 bases, and 7 bases lay in between. CDR3 in DNA: TGTGCCTGGAGGCGGGGAGGCTACACCTTC. Protein product: CAWRRGGYTF.

The rearrangement joins TRBV28 to TRBJ1-1; weak D call: TRBD1 (5 bases). The germline gives CDR1 MDHEN, CDR2 SYDVKM. The V end lost 2 bases, the J end lost 5 bases, and 12 bases lay between the germline ends. This CDR3 region has 14 residues. The CDR3 DNA is TGTGCCAGCAGTTTAAGTTGGGGCAGGACTGAAGCTTTCTTT. It encodes CASSLSWGRTEAFF.

The chain combines TRBV6-1 with TRBJ1-6, with D uncertain. Trimming pared 7 bases from V and 2 bases from J, leaving 12 bases between. The CDR3 is 15 amino acids. The germline CDR1 and CDR2 sequences are MNHNS and SASEGT. The DNA of the CDR3 is TGTGCCAGCACGCGTAGCGCACCCTATAATTCACCCCTCCACTTT. Translated, it gives CASTRSAPYNSPLHF.

The chain is built from TRBV28 and TRBJ2-1; D remains unclear. Germline V gene data show CDR1 as MDHEN and CDR2 as SYDVKM. CDR3 size: 14 residues. The V end was cut by 7 bases, the J end by 2 bases, with 12 bases between. CDR3 amino acids: CASTERNPYNEQFF. CDR3 sequence (DNA): TGTGCCAGCACCGAGAGAAACCCCTACAATGAGCAGTTCTTC.

V usage is TRBV30 and J usage is TRBJ2-7; 10 nucleotides match TRBD1. Germline V gene lookup returns CDR1 GTSNPN and CDR2 SVGIG (reference sequence). Trimming at V came to 2 bases and at J to 0 bases, leaving 4 bases not matched to a gene. CDR3 length: 15 amino acids. The DNA of the CDR3 is TGTGCCTGGAGTTCCGGGACAGGGGTCTCCTACGAGCAGTACTTC. Translated, it gives CAWSSGTGVSYEQYF.

V usage is TRBV7-2 and J usage is TRBJ1-3; no clear D gene. With 0 bases removed from V and 0 bases from J, the gap between germline ends came to 15 bases. CDR1 and CDR2 (germline): SGHTA, FQGNSA. This CDR3 spans 18 amino acids. CDR3 sequence (DNA): TGTGCCAGCAGCTTAGCGGGCAGGCAGACAAGCTCTGGAAACACCATATATTTT. Translation gives CASSLAGRQTSSGNTIYF.

The chain has TRBV10-2 and TRBJ1-5, with no clear D. The length of the CDR3 is 16 residues. Looked up from germline, CDR1 is WSHSY and CDR2 is SAAADI. V shed 6 bases and J shed 5 bases, with 20 bases lying between them. The CDR3 DNA is TGCGCCAGCAGCCTCTACTACGGCAGGACCGATCAGCCCCAGCATTTT. Protein sequence: CASSLYYGRTDQPQHF.

The V call is TRBV19, the J call TRBJ1-6; weak D call: TRBD1 (5 bases). This CDR3 contains 17 residues. Germline V gives CDR1 LNHDA, CDR2 SQIVND (reference sequence). The germline V and J ends were trimmed by 4 bases and 10 bases, with 23 bases remaining between them. The CDR3 region is CASSTRQGLYGGSPLHF. The CDR3 nucleotides read TGTGCCAGTAGTACCCGACAAGGCCTATACGGGGGGTCACCCCTCCACTTT.

The chain employs TRBV5-1 and TRBJ1-6, with a tentative D call TRBD1 (5 bases). CDR1 is SGHRS, CDR2 YFSETQ, per germline. The CDR3 extends over 16 amino acids. V was shortened by 4 bases and J by 11 bases, with 22 bases between the two germline ends. The DNA of the CDR3 is TGCGCCAGCAGCACCGACCCTTCAGGGACGGGTCCACCCCTCCACTTT. Amino acid sequence: CASSTDPSGTGPPLHF. Together with reference TRBV5-1 and TRBJ1-6, the CDR3 gives the full variable domain: KAGVTQTPRYLIKTRGQQVTLSCSPISGHRSVSWYQQTPGQGLQFLFEYFSETQRNKGNFPGRFSGRQFSNSRSEMNVSTLELGDSALYLCASSTDPSGTGPPLHFGNGTRLTVT.

This clone was counted a single time. The CDR3 reads CASSLLRGADTGELFF. In nucleotides, the CDR3 is TGTGCCAGCAGCTTGCTACGGGGGGCGGACACCGGGGAGCTGTTTTTT. The rearrangement joins TRBV7-9 to TRBJ2-2; possibly TRBD2 for D (7 bases). The CDR3 is made up of 16 amino acids. V shed 3 bases and J shed 3 bases, with 14 bases lying between them. CDR1 SEHNR and CDR2 FQNEAQ come from the germline V gene (reference sequence).

The chain uses TRBV7-8 and TRBJ2-1; D is undetermined. Looked up from germline, CDR1 is SGHVS and CDR2 is FQNEAQ. CDR3 length: 16 residues. Trimming stripped 2 bases from V and 2 bases from J, with 13 bases between. CDR3 sequence (DNA): TGTGCCAGCAGCTTAAGTGCCCGGGCTCCCTACAATGAGCAGTTCTTC. Protein sequence: CASSLSARAPYNEQFF.

This chain connects TRBV6-1 to TRBJ1-6, with D possibly being TRBD1 (5 bases). V lost 10 bases to trimming and J lost 0 bases, with 13 bases between them. The CDR3 runs to 15 residues. CDR1 and CDR2 (germline): MNHNS, SASEGT. DNA for the CDR3: TGTGCCACCGGGACGCTAAGCTCCTATAATTCACCCCTCCACTTT. Protein product: CATGTLSSYNSPLHF.

This clone was observed a few times. This chain joins TRBV6-1 and TRBJ2-1, with D possibly being TRBD1 or TRBD2 (7 bases each). The V and J ends lost 7 bases and 4 bases respectively, with 17 bases between them. Germline V gives CDR1 MNHNS, CDR2 SASEGT. The CDR3 sequence is 15 residues long. CDR3 protein: CASTLGGGAYNEQFF. CDR3 sequence (DNA): TGTGCCAGCACCCTGGGAGGGGGCGCTTACAATGAGCAGTTCTTC.

The CDR3 sequence is CAISYPSGELFF. The CDR3 nucleotides read TGTGCCATCTCCTATCCCTCCGGGGAGCTGTTTTTT. The genes are TRBV7-9 and TRBJ2-2; D call uncertain. The CDR3 runs to 12 residues. V lost 10 bases and J 6 bases, leaving 12 bases between the germline ends. Germline V gene sequence: CDR1 SEHNR, CDR2 FQNEAQ (reference sequence). Based on the CDR3 plus reference TRBV7-9 and TRBJ2-2, the full variable domain is DTGVSQNPRHKITKRGQNVTFRCDPISEHNRLYWYRQTLGQGPEFLTYFQNEAQLEKSRLLSDRFSAERPKGSFSTLEIQRTEQGDSAMYLCAISYPSGELFFGEGSRLTVL.

This rearrangement joins TRBV28 to TRBJ1-2; D remains ambiguous. Germline V gives CDR1 MDHEN, CDR2 SYDVKM. Trimming took off 3 bases at V and 5 bases at J, with 10 bases between the two ends. This CDR3 has 13 residues. As DNA, the CDR3 is TGTGCCAGCAGTTTGTTCGGGGTTTATGGCTACACCTTC. The encoded protein is CASSLFGVYGYTF.

The chain couples TRBV7-9 to TRBJ1-3; D unclear. The V end lost 1 base, the J end lost 0 bases, and 1 base lay between the germline ends. This CDR3 has 13 residues. Germline V gene lookup returns CDR1 SEHNR and CDR2 FQNEAQ (reference sequence). The CDR3 DNA reads as TGTGCCAGCAGCTTAGACTCTGGAAACACCATATATTTT. It translates to CASSLDSGNTIYF.

The J gene is TRBJ2-1, the V gene TRBV28; tentatively, D is TRBD1 (6 bases). Trimming pared 3 bases from V and 12 bases from J, leaving 21 bases between. The CDR3 runs 15 residues. CDR1 and CDR2 (germline): MDHEN, SYDVKM. The CDR3 region is CASSLGAANNERQFF. Here the CDR3 DNA reads TGTGCCAGCAGTTTGGGGGCCGCTAACAATGAGCGGCAGTTCTTC.

This chain uses TRBV5-6 with TRBJ1-1, with D uncertain. CDR1 and CDR2 from the germline V gene are SGHDT and YYEEEE. The V end lost 5 bases, the J end lost 1 base, and 6 bases lay between the germline ends. The CDR3 has 12 residues. The CDR3: CASRLRNTEAFF. The CDR3 DNA reads as TGTGCCAGCAGACTTCGGAACACTGAAGCTTTCTTT.

This clone showed up just once. The CDR3 sequence: CASSLSDTQYF. The CDR3 DNA is TGTGCCAGCAGCTTATCCGATACGCAGTATTTT. The chain is built from TRBV7-8 and TRBJ2-3, with no clear D. Trimming cost V 2 bases and J 6 bases, with 3 bases left between them. The CDR3 is 11 residues long. Germline V lookup: CDR1 SGHVS, CDR2 FQNEAQ.

The chain uses TRBV4-1 and TRBJ1-2; TRBD1 matches 7 bases. This CDR3 has 16 amino acids. The J segment lost 4 bases and the V segment lost 0 bases, leaving 8 bases of the junction unmatched. CDR1 and CDR2 (germline): MGHRA, YSYEKL. The DNA for the CDR3 is TGCGCCAGCAGCCAAGACCACAGGGGATGGGGCTATGGCTACACCTTC. It encodes CASSQDHRGWGYGYTF.

The chain carries TRBV25-1 and TRBJ2-1; D perhaps matches TRBD2 (7 bases). The CDR3 has 15 residues. V was shortened by 6 bases and J by 6 bases, with 18 bases between the two germline ends. The V gene's germline CDR1 is MGHDK and CDR2 SYGVNS. The CDR3 spells CASRGAGEDRNEQFF. CDR3 DNA sequence: TGTGCCAGCAGGGGGGCGGGAGAGGATCGCAATGAGCAGTTCTTC.

V usage is TRBV6-1 and J usage is TRBJ1-3, with D uncertain. The CDR3 consists of 17 residues. V lost 1 base to trimming and J lost 0 bases, with 13 bases between them. Germline V gene sequence: CDR1 MNHNS, CDR2 SASEGT. In DNA, the CDR3 is TGTGCCAGCAGTGAAGGCCGGGCCCTACTCTCTGGAAACACCATATATTTT. Protein: CASSEGRALLSGNTIYF.

The V and J genes are TRBV7-2 and TRBJ1-1, with D possibly being TRBD1 (5 bases). This CDR3 is 14 amino acids long. Germline values: CDR1 SGHTA, CDR2 FQGNSA. The V gene lost 2 bases and the J gene lost 1 base, with 8 bases spanning the gap. The CDR3 sequence: CASSLTDRNTEAFF. The CDR3 nucleotides read TGTGCCAGCAGCTTAACTGACAGGAACACTGAAGCTTTCTTT.